This TCR beta chain was recovered during a study of cytomegalovirus exposure and HLA in healthy donors. Across the study: Falling in the Caucasian-associated ancestry cluster were approximately 86% of 350 to 400 genotyped donors. Study-wide results and caveats: When analyzed later, a missense DCLRE1C variant was found to be linked to TCR beta V- and J-gene trimming. Confirmation in vitro established that a few CMV-associated chains were specific for CMV antigens.

The CDR3 extends over 18 amino acids. Germline lookup yields CDR1 SGHRS and CDR2 YFSETQ. Trimming cost V 3 bases and J 2 bases, with 24 bases left between them. On this clone: No antigen is known for it.

The PCR made use of 60 Vbeta and 13 Jbeta primers. Produced via immunoSEQ multiplex PCR; TCRdb's table is partial and in-frame only. The sample contains under 150,000 clones, 79% of which appear only once. The genes are TRBV5-1 and TRBJ2-7; weak D call: TRBD1 (6 bases). This clonotype was sampled from a male donor in good health and CMV-seronegative. Sequencing input: PBMCs. CDR3 region: CASSWGPGERPFPYEQYF. In nucleotides, the CDR3 is TGCGCCAGCAGCTGGGGGCCCGGCGAGCGCCCCTTCCCCTACGAGCAGTACTTC.